This TCR beta chain stems from a study of T-cell reconstitution after alpha-beta-depleted transplantation in children. In its sample, this clonotype was seen many times. Its antigen is not identified. TCRbeta library construction was performed incorporating unique molecular identifiers. TCRdb reprocessed the PCR reads via MiXCR and lists one record per CDR3 protein. This table holds about 110,000 distinct CDR3 sequences, 5% to 7% found once. General study results and limits: Newly produced T cells mostly provided counts and TCRbeta diversity after one year, as hyperexpanded clones declined.

The sequence came from a male patient aged 2-9 years who had a stem cell transplant for acute lymphoblastic leukemia, so the T cells may come from the graft donor. Sequencing used PBMCs, mostly from graft donor cells, obtained 360 days after TCRalphabeta/CD19-depleted stem cell transplant.

The CDR3 DNA is TGTGCAACAGCAATCGAGGGATCCTACGAGCAGTACTTC. As protein: CATAIEGSYEQYF. The V gene is TRBV7-9, the J gene TRBJ2-7; TRBD2 is a possible D gene (5 bases). The CDR3 covers 13 residues. Germline assignment: CDR1 SEHNR and CDR2 FQNEAQ (reference sequence).